This is a list of T cell receptor beta chains from one sample in a study of cytomegalovirus exposure and HLA in healthy donors. Sequenced by immunoSEQ multiplex PCR; TCRdb stores in-frame clones only, minus some. Altogether under 150,000 clones are present, 77% being singletons, with the ten largest covering about 1.4%. The sequenced sample was PBMCs. The receptors were gathered from a woman in her forties in good health and CMV-seronegative. CDR3s include the opening cysteine and the closing phenylalanine or tryptophan. The D gene is left open where the match is weak. Size values are once, few and many counts, or a class for expanded clones, and some rows have none.

DNA	CDR3	D	size	V	J
TGTGCCATGGGGACAGCTGGAAACACCATATATTTT	CAMGTAGNTIYF	TRBD1	NA	TRBV10-3	TRBJ1-3
TGCGCCAGCAGCCAAGGTCCGTCCTACGAGCAGTACTTC	CASSQGPSYEQYF	NA	NA	TRBV4-3	TRBJ2-7
TGTGCCAGTAGTAGCCCCAGGGGTCTGAACACTGAAGCTTTCTTT	CASSSPRGLNTEAFF	NA	NA	TRBV19	TRBJ1-1
TGTGCCAGCAGCGTAGAACTGGGGGCGTACGAGCAGTACTTC	CASSVELGAYEQYF	NA	NA	TRBV9	TRBJ2-7
TGTGCCAGCAGCTCGATGAGCTCTGGAAACACCATATATTTT	CASSSMSSGNTIYF	NA	NA	TRBV7-2	TRBJ1-3
TGTGCCAGCAGTTTAGCCAGGGCACTGAGTCAGCCCCAGCATTTT	CASSLARALSQPQHF	NA	NA	TRBV28	TRBJ1-5
TGTGCCAGCAGCTTCTATCACGGGGAGCTGTTTTTT	CASSFYHGELFF	NA	NA	TRBV7-2	TRBJ2-2
TGTGCCAGCAGTTATACAGGGGGCGGCTACACCTTC	CASSYTGGGYTF	TRBD1	once	TRBV6-6	TRBJ1-2
TGCGCCAGCAGCTTTGGACAGGGGGAGACCCAGTACTTC	CASSFGQGETQYF	TRBD1	NA	TRBV5-1	TRBJ2-5
TGTGCCAGCAGTTTCTCGCGCAGGGAGGGGCAGTACTTC	CASSFSRREGQYF	TRBD2	NA	TRBV6-5	TRBJ2-7
TGTGCCAGCATTGAGGGGGGGGCCACAGATACGCAGTATTTT	CASIEGGATDTQYF	NA	NA	TRBV6-1	TRBJ2-3
TGTGCCAGCAGTTACTCGGGACAGGGGGGCTACGAGCAGTACTTC	CASSYSGQGGYEQYF	TRBD1	few	TRBV6-5	TRBJ2-7
TGTGCCAGCAATCCGACAGGGGTCCACTCCTACGAGCAGTACTTC	CASNPTGVHSYEQYF	TRBD1	NA	TRBV28	TRBJ2-7
TGTGCCAGCAGAACCCAACAGGGAACTAATGAAAAACTGTTTTTT	CASRTQQGTNEKLFF	NA	NA	TRBV7-9	TRBJ1-4
TGCGCCAGCAGTGAGGGACAGGGGGTCTACGAGCAGTACTTC	CASSEGQGVYEQYF	TRBD1	NA	TRBV10-2	TRBJ2-7
TGCAGCGTATCAGGGGGAATTGCCTACGAGCAGTACTTC	CSVSGGIAYEQYF	TRBD1	once	TRBV29-1	TRBJ2-7
TGTGCCAGCAGCTTGCGGAGTCCAGGGTCCGGAAACACCATATATTTT	CASSLRSPGSGNTIYF	NA	once	TRBV5-4	TRBJ1-3
TGTGCCAGCAGCTTAGGTTATAGCAATCAGCCCCAGCATTTT	CASSLGYSNQPQHF	NA	NA	TRBV7-8	TRBJ1-5
TGCGCCAGCAGCCAAGTGGGCAGTAACAATCAGCCCCAGCATTTT	CASSQVGSNNQPQHF	NA	NA	TRBV4-1	TRBJ1-5
TGCGCCAGCAAACTAGCGGGGGGGCGCGGTGAGCAGTTCTTC	CASKLAGGRGEQFF	TRBD2	NA	TRBV4-1	TRBJ2-1
TGTGCCAGCAGTTCTCTCGGGGGGGCCGAGCAGTTCTTC	CASSSLGGAEQFF	TRBD2	NA	TRBV7-2	TRBJ2-1
TGCAGCGTTGAAGGAGCGGGCGGGGCGAATTTGGGACAGTACTTC	CSVEGAGGANLGQYF	NA	NA	TRBV29-1	TRBJ2-7
TGCAGCGTCCGGGATGGCGGGGCCCTCCACTTT	CSVRDGGALHF	NA	NA	TRBV29-1	TRBJ1-6
TGCGCCAGCAGCCAAGGTATAAACACCGGGGAGCTGTTTTTT	CASSQGINTGELFF	NA	NA	TRBV4-3	TRBJ2-2
TGTGCCAGCACCTCTGCGACAGACTCCTACGAGCAGTACTTC	CASTSATDSYEQYF	NA	NA	TRBV7-9	TRBJ2-7
TGCGCCAGCAGCTTGAACCCGGGACAGGGGAATGAAAAACTGTTTTTT	CASSLNPGQGNEKLFF	TRBD1	NA	TRBV5-1	TRBJ1-4
TGTGCCAGCAGCCAAGTAGCGGGGTTGGCGGAGACCCAGTACTTC	CASSQVAGLAETQYF	TRBD2	once	TRBV4-2	TRBJ2-5
TGTGCCAGCAGCCCCCGGACAGGGGGGGCCACTGAAGCTTTCTTT	CASSPRTGGATEAFF	TRBD1	NA	TRBV7-9	TRBJ1-1
TGTGCCAGCAGCTTAACAGGGGCCCGCACAGATACGCAGTATTTT	CASSLTGARTDTQYF	TRBD1	NA	TRBV5-5	TRBJ2-3
TGTGCCAGCAGCTTAGCGCCCCCTAGCGGGGGGGCGAATACGCAGTATTTT	CASSLAPPSGGANTQYF	TRBD2	NA	TRBV7-2	TRBJ2-3
TGTGCCAGCAGTTTCCAGGCATCTCCGCCCCAGCATTTT	CASSFQASPPQHF	NA	NA	TRBV28	TRBJ1-5
TGTGCCAGCTCAGTCGGGGGGGGTTCCGAGCAGTACTTC	CASSVGGGSEQYF	TRBD2	NA	TRBV28	TRBJ2-7
TGCGCCAGCAGCGCTACAGGGGCCCCTGGGGCCAACGTCCTGACTTTC	CASSATGAPGANVLTF	TRBD1	NA	TRBV5-1	TRBJ2-6
TGTGCCAGCAGTGTCCCGGCGGGACTAAGCACAGATACGCAGTATTTT	CASSVPAGLSTDTQYF	TRBD2	NA	TRBV2	TRBJ2-3
TGTGCCAGCGCCGTCCAGGGGGGCGGGGAGACCCAGTACTTC	CASAVQGGGETQYF	NA	NA	TRBV9	TRBJ2-5
TGTGCCAGCAGTTTTATACAGGGGCTACGGGAGCAGTACTTC	CASSFIQGLREQYF	TRBD1	few	TRBV28	TRBJ2-7
TGTGCCAGCAGTTACGGTTTTCTAAGCACAGATACGCAGTATTTT	CASSYGFLSTDTQYF	NA	once	TRBV6-5	TRBJ2-3
TGTGCCATCAGTGATAGAGGGGGTTCCTACGAGCAGTACTTC	CAISDRGGSYEQYF	NA	NA	TRBV10-3	TRBJ2-7
TGCGCCAGCAGGGACGGGGAATGGCAGTCCCTCCACTTT	CASRDGEWQSLHF	NA	NA	TRBV10-2	TRBJ1-6
TGCGCCAGCAGCCAATTCAAGATCTATAATGAAAAACTGTTTTTT	CASSQFKIYNEKLFF	NA	NA	TRBV4-1	TRBJ1-4
TGTGCCTGGAGTGTAGGGTCAGGGGCCCTTCACAATCAGCCCCAGCATTTT	CAWSVGSGALHNQPQHF	NA	NA	TRBV30	TRBJ1-5
TGTGCCAGCAGCCGCGGACAGGCGTCTAATGAAAAACTGTTTTTT	CASSRGQASNEKLFF	TRBD1	few	TRBV11-3	TRBJ1-4
TGTGCCAGTAGTATAATGGCACGATCCACCGGGGAGCTGTTTTTT	CASSIMARSTGELFF	NA	NA	TRBV19	TRBJ2-2
TGTGCCAGCAGTTACCGGACTGACGAGCAGTTCTTC	CASSYRTDEQFF	NA	once	TRBV6-6	TRBJ2-1